This T cell receptor beta chain stems from a study of CD8 T cells in ankylosing spondylitis. General study points: Prior literature has documented some motif variants in synovial fluid and blood from reactive arthritis. Made up of eight highly homologous variants, a TCR beta motif appeared characteristic of ankylosing spondylitis blood.

This clonotype was counted ten times or more. The antigen is not known. The V end was cut by 5 bases, the J end by 5 bases, with 10 bases between. Germline-derived CDR1 and CDR2 are SGHRS and YFSETQ. This CDR3 is built from 13 residues. Making use of molecular barcodes, quantitative 5'-RACE generated TCR beta libraries. TCRdb used MiXCR to reprocess the 5' RACE reads, holding one entry per CDR3 protein. The profile shows over 60,000 distinct CDR3 sequences, approximately 5% of them singletons. The material sequenced was blood, either unsorted or a sorted T cell fraction (not recorded which). This TCR came from a male donor with ankylosing spondylitis or in good health (not recorded which). The chain couples TRBV5-1 to TRBJ2-2; D ambiguous. The CDR3 loop is CASSKRETGELFF. CDR3 DNA: TGCGCCAGCAGTAAAAGGGAAACCGGGGAGCTGTTTTTT.